This T cell receptor (beta chain) was identified in a study of OX40 agonist ivuxolimab in advanced cancers. Overall study: Patients' therapy was ivuxolimab, an antibody that acts as an agonist of OX40 (CD134). Six ivuxolimab dose levels, 0.01 to 10 mg/kg, were given intravenously every 2 weeks. Enrolled patients in dose escalation had cancers that were hepatocellular carcinoma, melanoma, renal cell or head and neck cancer.

The assay was immunoSEQ multiplex PCR, and TCRdb's table has in-frame clones only and misses some. Among 55,000 to 75,000 clones listed, approximately 90% were seen once. The V and J ends lost 0 bases and 4 bases respectively, with 8 bases between them. Germline-derived CDR1 and CDR2 are SGHKS and YYEKEE (reference sequence). The CDR3 covers 13 residues. Patients were ruled out by autoimmune disease history or systemic immunosuppression. The receptor was derived from an adult with an advanced solid tumor such as melanoma, head and neck, liver or kidney cancer. The input for sequencing was CD4+ or CD8+ T cells sorted from blood, taken in a trial of the OX40 agonist ivuxolimab. V gene TRBV5-5 combines with J gene TRBJ2-7; no firm D call. The CDR3 DNA follows: TGTGCCAGCAGCTTGGCCAACGGTTACGAGCAGTACTTC. Residues: CASSLANGYEQYF.